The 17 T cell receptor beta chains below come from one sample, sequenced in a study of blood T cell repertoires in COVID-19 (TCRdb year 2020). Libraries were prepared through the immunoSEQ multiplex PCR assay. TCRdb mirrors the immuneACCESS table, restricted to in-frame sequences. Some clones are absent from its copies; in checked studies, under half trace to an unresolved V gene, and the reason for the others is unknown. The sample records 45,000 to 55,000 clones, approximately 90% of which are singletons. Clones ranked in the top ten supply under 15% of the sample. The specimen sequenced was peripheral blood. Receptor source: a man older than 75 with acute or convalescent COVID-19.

CDR3 sequence (DNA): TGCAGCGTTGAAGCCGGACAGGTAGTGCGCTACACCTTC. This gives the protein CSVEAGQVVRYTF. This chain joins TRBV29-1 and TRBJ1-2; 7 bases agree with TRBD1. The CDR3 contains 13 residues. Germline CDR1 and CDR2: SQVTM and ANQGSEA. J lost 9 bases, V lost 1 base, and 8 bases had no gene match.

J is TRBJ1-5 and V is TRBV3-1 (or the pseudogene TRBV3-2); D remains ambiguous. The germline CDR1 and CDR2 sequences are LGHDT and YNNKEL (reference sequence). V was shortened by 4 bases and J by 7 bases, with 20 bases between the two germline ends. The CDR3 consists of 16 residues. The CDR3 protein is CASSLTGGPRMQPQHF. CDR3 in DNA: TGTGCCAGCAGCCTTACGGGAGGGCCACGGATGCAGCCCCAGCATTTT.

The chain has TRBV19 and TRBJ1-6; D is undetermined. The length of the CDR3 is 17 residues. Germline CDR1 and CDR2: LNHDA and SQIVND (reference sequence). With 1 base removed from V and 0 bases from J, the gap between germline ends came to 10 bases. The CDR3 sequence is CASSIVVGSSYNSPLHF. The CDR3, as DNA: TGTGCCAGTAGTATAGTAGTGGGGAGCTCCTATAATTCACCCCTCCACTTT.

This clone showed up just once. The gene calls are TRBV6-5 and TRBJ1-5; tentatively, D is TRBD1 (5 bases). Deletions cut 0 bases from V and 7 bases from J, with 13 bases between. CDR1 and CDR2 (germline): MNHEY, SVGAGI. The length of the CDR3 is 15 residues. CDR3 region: CASSYSTVGHQPQHF. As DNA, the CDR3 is TGTGCCAGCAGTTACTCGACGGTCGGACACCAGCCCCAGCATTTT.

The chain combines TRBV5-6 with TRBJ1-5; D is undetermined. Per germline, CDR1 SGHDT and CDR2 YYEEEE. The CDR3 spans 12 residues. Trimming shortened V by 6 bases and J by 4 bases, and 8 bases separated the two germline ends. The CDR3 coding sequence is TGTGCCAGCACCGCAGGAAATCAGCCCCAGCATTTT. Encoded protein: CASTAGNQPQHF.

The CDR3 here is CASSFDREAEAFF. The CDR3 region has the DNA TGTGCCAGCAGCTTCGACAGGGAGGCTGAAGCTTTCTTT. The rearrangement joins TRBV11-2 to TRBJ1-1; 7 bases are a match to TRBD1. The V gene's germline CDR1 is SGHAT and CDR2 FQNNGV. CDR3 length: 13 residues. J was trimmed by 6 bases and V by 3 bases; bases with no gene match: 4.

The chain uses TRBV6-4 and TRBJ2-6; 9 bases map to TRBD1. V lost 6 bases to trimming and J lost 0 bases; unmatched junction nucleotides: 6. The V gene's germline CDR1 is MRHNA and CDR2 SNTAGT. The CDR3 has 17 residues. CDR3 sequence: CASSLTGGSSGANVLTF. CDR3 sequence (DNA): TGTGCCAGCAGCCTGACAGGGGGGAGCTCTGGGGCCAACGTCCTGACTTTC.

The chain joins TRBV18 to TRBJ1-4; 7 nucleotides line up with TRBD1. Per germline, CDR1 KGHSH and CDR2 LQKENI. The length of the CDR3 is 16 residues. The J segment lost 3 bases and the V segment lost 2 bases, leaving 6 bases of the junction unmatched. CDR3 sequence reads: CASSPNRQGSNEKLFF. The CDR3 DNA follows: TGTGCCAGCTCACCAAACCGACAGGGCTCTAATGAAAAACTGTTTTTT.

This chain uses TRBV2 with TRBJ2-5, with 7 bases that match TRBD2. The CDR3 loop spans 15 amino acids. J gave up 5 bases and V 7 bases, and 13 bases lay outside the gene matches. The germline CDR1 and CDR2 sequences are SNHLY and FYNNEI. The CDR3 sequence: CASNRLAGTQETQYF. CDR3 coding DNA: TGTGCCAGCAACCGACTAGCAGGCACCCAGGAGACCCAGTACTTC.

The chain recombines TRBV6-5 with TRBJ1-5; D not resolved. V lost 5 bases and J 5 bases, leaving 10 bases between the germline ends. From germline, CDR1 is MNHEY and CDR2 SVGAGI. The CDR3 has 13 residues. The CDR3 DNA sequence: TGTGCCAGCAGTCGAACTAGGGATCAGCCCCAGCATTTT. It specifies CASSRTRDQPQHF.

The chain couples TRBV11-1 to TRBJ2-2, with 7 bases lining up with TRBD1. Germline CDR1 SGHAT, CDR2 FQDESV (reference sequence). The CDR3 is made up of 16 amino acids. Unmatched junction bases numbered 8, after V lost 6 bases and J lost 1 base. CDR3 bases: TGTGCCAGCAGTTGGCCGGGACAGTTGAACACCGGGGAGCTGTTTTTT. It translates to CASSWPGQLNTGELFF.

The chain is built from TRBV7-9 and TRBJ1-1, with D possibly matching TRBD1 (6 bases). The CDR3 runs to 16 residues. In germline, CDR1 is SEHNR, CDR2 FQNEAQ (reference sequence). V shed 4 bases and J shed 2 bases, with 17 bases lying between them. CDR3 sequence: CASSSGQRTANTEAFF. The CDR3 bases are TGTGCCAGCAGCTCAGGACAGCGGACAGCTAACACTGAAGCTTTCTTT.

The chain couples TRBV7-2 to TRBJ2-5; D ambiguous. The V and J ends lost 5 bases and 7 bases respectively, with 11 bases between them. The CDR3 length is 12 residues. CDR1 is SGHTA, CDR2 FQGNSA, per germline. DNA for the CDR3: TGTGCCAGCAGCGGGCCCCTCGCGACCCAGTACTTC. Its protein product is CASSGPLATQYF. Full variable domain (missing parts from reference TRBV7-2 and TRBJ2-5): GAGVSQSPSNKVTEKGKDVELRCDPISGHTALYWYRQSLGQGLEFLIYFQGNSAPDKSGLPSDRFSAERTGGSVSTLTIQRTQQEDSAVYLCASSGPLATQYFGPGTRLLVL.

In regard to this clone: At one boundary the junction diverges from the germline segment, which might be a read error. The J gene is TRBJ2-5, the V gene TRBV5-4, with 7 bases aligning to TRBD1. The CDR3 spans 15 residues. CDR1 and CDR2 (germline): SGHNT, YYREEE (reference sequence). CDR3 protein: CASSLGRQGRETQYF. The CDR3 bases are TGTGCCAGCAGTTTGGGAAGACAGGGAAGGGAGACCCAGTACTTC.

Here the CDR3 reads CASSTTSGGSTGELFF. CDR3 nucleotides: TGTGCCAGCAGCACCACTAGCGGGGGATCCACCGGGGAGCTGTTTTTT. The chain links TRBV7-2 to TRBJ2-2, with TRBD2 identical over 11 bases. CDR1 and CDR2 from the germline V gene are SGHTA and FQGNSA. The junction had 6 bases not matched to a gene; V was cut back by 5 bases and J by 4 bases. This CDR3 is 16 amino acids long.

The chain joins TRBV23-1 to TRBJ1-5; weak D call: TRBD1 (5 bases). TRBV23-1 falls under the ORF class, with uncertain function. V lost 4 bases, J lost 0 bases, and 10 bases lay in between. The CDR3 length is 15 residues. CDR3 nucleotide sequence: TGCGCCAGCAGTCCCGACAGTCCTAGCAATCAGCCCCAGCATTTT. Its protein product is CASSPDSPSNQPQHF.

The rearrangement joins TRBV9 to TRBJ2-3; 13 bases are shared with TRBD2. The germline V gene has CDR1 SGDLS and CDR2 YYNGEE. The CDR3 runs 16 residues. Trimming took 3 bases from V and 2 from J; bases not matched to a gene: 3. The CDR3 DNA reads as TGTGCCAGCAGCGAGACTAGCGGGGGGCCCACAGATACGCAGTATTTT. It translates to CASSETSGGPTDTQYF.